The entry below gives a single TCR beta chain sequence along with its context. Its specific antigen is unknown. Per-base quality was not reported, and no clone a single base away is much larger than it. The sample comes from a study of shared clonotypes between healthy human individuals (TCRdb year 2020). Some background on the complete study: The cohort included three men and a couple of women between 18 and 49 years of age. For each donor, CD4 naive and CD4 memory were each given three plates, CD8 naive was given two plates, and CD8 memory was given one plate. To estimate repertoire size and how much clonotypes are shared between individuals, the study performed deep sequencing of blood TCR repertoires from a handful of healthy adults. Different laboratories and diverse techniques were used to prepare libraries and sequence TCR repertoires, to increase sequencing depth and limit assay-specific biases. Between about 0.94 and 8.9 billion PBMCs per donor were obtained by leukapheresis. Overall results and qualifications from the work: Pairwise subsampling indicated that sequencing depth was expected to affect the degree of clonotype sharing among donors. Higher generation probabilities were observed for clonotypes shared by all four sorted-subset donors than for non-shared clonotypes. Naive subsets generally had larger estimated clonotype richness than memory subsets did. Because the study included only a small number of donors, the genetic and exposure-history diversity represented was limited. Sharing across a few donors was observed for about 5% of naive CD4, around 3.5% of naive CD8, about 2.3% of memory CD4, and about 0.38% of memory CD8 clonotypes. Even with the large sequencing depth, rarefaction of the sorted-subset datasets indicated that sequencing was incomplete. Sampling was limited to blood, and TCR repertoires in tissue likely differ from TCR repertoires in blood.

The donors were healthy, HIV-negative adults with no recently reported acute infections or vaccinations. All donors were Caucasian adults living in Nashville, Tennessee, USA. Magnetic negative selection was used to enrich CD4+ T cells, after which naive cells were positively selected on CD45RA and the negative fraction became the memory subset. After blood collection by leukapheresis, PBMCs were isolated using Ficoll-Histopaque density gradient centrifugation and then cryopreserved in the vapor phase of liquid nitrogen. Analytical flow cytometry was used to check the purity and quantity of every magnetically sorted T cell population. Genomic DNA was isolated from every sorted fraction and measured by UV absorbance on a Nanodrop 2000c. The germline V gene specifies SGHTA as CDR1 and FQGNSA as CDR2. Between the V and J ends, shortened by 2 bases and 5 bases respectively, the junction contains 7 bases. The CDR3 holds 13 amino acids from the cysteine to the phenylalanine. Just CDR3 DNA is preserved here, 39 bases in frame from base 1.

Using the deep immunoSEQ assay, multiplex PCR amplified TCR CDR3 regions from genomic DNA. For each cell subset, the extracted genomic DNA was distributed evenly across all wells of several immunoSEQ 96-well plates, and each plate served as one replicate. For sorted subsets, each replicate PCR was loaded with approximately 190 ng genomic DNA, equivalent to about 33,000 T cell genomes. Purified libraries were quantified with a Qubit 3.0 fluorometer, sized on a Bioanalyzer 2100, and re-quantified with the KAPA Library Quantification kit. Every immunoSEQ 96-well plate was sequenced on a dedicated single-read 150-cycle Illumina NextSeq 550 flow cell. The published analysis was carried out like this. Because only junctional sequences without quality scores were contained in the immunoSEQ output, filtering matching that applied to full-length reads could not be performed. Sequences were annotated with PyIR, a Python wrapper for IgBLAST v1.9, using IMGT germline references to assign V/J genes and CDR3. Reads were filtered out if the reads had weak V/J assignments (E-value above 1e-6), no CDR3, stop codons, out-of-frame junctions, or ambiguous translated residues. V3J clonotypes were defined by identical inferred V gene, J gene, and CDR3 amino acid sequence. Percentage overlap between repertoires was computed as shared unique clonotypes divided by the size of the smaller repertoire. RTK rarefaction, the Chao1 estimator, and Recon v2.1 estimates of unobserved clonotypes were used to assess repertoire richness. Generation probabilities were computed with OLGA for all TCRbeta clonotypes obtained by the gDNA method from several donors. TCRdb obtained this table from immuneACCESS and retained in-frame rearrangements with V and J assigned. These tables miss some clones; where compared with another copy, unresolved V genes account for less than half of the shortfall, and the remainder is unexplained. V and J calls and clone size are given by that table; D and trimming were obtained from the DNA. For this sample there are around 2.1 million clones; nearly 97% appear just once. Clones ranked in the top ten supply around 0.13% of the sample.

The receptor was isolated from a young man in good health. This chain is built from TRBV7-2 and TRBJ2-1, with the identity of the D gene unclear. Sequenced input: naive CD4+ T cells sorted from blood. The sample's cell subset or site label, in plain terms: CD45RA+ positively selected. The CDR3 loop reads CASSLLGNNEQFF. The DNA sequence is as follows: TGTGCCAGCAGCTTACTGGGCAACAATGAGCAGTTCTTC.